This TCR beta chain was identified in a study of T cell repertoires in cytomegalovirus infection. The overall study: CMV infection plus the matching HLA type was flagged by public TCR beta signatures.

Germline V gene lookup returns CDR1 LNHDA and CDR2 SQIVND (reference sequence). The CDR3 loop spans 14 amino acids. Unmatched junction bases numbered 3, after V lost 1 base and J lost 8 bases. Broader study findings: Based on cumulative public TCR beta family frequency, carriers of CMV plus the relevant HLA were identified.

TCRdb called the reads again in MiXCR, with one record for every CDR3 protein. Counted here are 340,000 or so distinct CDR3 sequences, more than 20% occurring once; the ten biggest clones make up approximately 12%. On this clonotype: The target antigen is unknown.

The chain links TRBV19 to TRBJ2-1; 9 positions agree with TRBD2. This specimen consisted of cultured PBMCs, obtained from culture after CMV antigen stimulation. The sequence was obtained from a human donor in good health (CMV status not recorded). Some clones in this sample may be carry-over from other donors' samples. CDR3 coding DNA: TGTGCCAGTAGTATAGGGACTAGCGTCGATGAGCAGTTCTTC. Protein sequence: CASSIGTSVDEQFF.